The 16 T cell receptor beta chains in this list originate from one sample, sequenced in a study of CD8 T cells in Susac syndrome. Random-hexamer reverse transcription was applied to about 0.45 to 1 ug RNA. TCRdb re-derived calls from the immunoSEQ multiplex PCR reads in MiXCR, one entry per CDR3 protein. Found here are around 130,000 distinct CDR3 sequences, over 75% of them singletons; the top ten hold 0.51%. Sequencing used CD8+ T cells from PBMCs. The receptor set was obtained from a human donor with multiple sclerosis.

The chain has TRBV7-9 and TRBJ1-2; TRBD1 agrees at 7 bases. Germline loops: CDR1 SEHNR, CDR2 FQNEAQ (reference sequence). The V gene end was trimmed by 4 bases and the J gene end by 4 bases; junction bases not matched to a gene: 12. CDR3 length: 16 residues. The CDR3 sequence is CASSSFRLQGIYGYTF. DNA of the CDR3: TGTGCCAGCAGCTCATTTAGACTACAGGGGATCTATGGCTACACCTTC.

The chain uses TRBV15 and TRBJ2-2; D is unclear. V lost 3 bases and J lost 1, with 9 bases in between. Germline assignment: CDR1 LNHNV and CDR2 YYDKDF (reference sequence). CDR3 length: 15 amino acids. The CDR3 region has the DNA TGTGCCACCAGCAGGGGTGACCAGAACACCGGGGAGCTGTTTTTT. Protein: CATSRGDQNTGELFF.

The chain has TRBV6-5 and TRBJ1-1, with D possibly matching TRBD1 (6 bases). V was trimmed by 0 bases and J by 3 bases, leaving 14 bases between them. CDR1 is MNHEY and CDR2 is SVGAGI in the germline V gene. The CDR3 is made up of 16 amino acids. The CDR3 spells CASSYSAGATDTEAFF. The CDR3 nucleotides are TGTGCCAGCAGTTACTCGGCGGGGGCGACGGACACTGAAGCTTTCTTT.

This clonotype was seen just once. The rearrangement uses TRBV27 and TRBJ2-1; TRBD1 matches 8 bases. Germline values: CDR1 MNHEY, CDR2 SMNVEV (reference sequence). Trimming took 4 bases from V and 5 from J; bases not matched to a gene: 7. The length of the CDR3 is 15 residues. CDR3 protein: CASSSPGQGHNEQFF. The DNA for the CDR3 is TGTGCCAGCAGTTCACCCGGACAGGGCCACAATGAGCAGTTCTTC.

Turning to this clonotype: At one of its ends the junction is not consistent with the germline gene, which may arise from a read error. V usage is TRBV5-1 and J usage is TRBJ2-1; D tentatively reads TRBD1 or TRBD2 (7 bases each). The CDR3 runs 13 residues. Germline V gene sequence: CDR1 SGHRS, CDR2 YFSETQ. The CDR3 spells CASSSAQGRGFIF. The DNA of the CDR3 is TGCGCCAGCAGCTCTGCACAGGGGAGGGGCTTTATCTTC.

This clonotype appeared a few times. The chain links TRBV19 to TRBJ1-1; 8 bases fit TRBD1. The CDR3 sequence is 13 residues long. Germline V gene sequence: CDR1 LNHDA, CDR2 SQIVND (reference sequence). Trimming removed 5 bases from V and 4 bases from J; junction bases left unmatched: 3. The CDR3, as DNA: TGTGCCAGTAGTTGGACAGGGACCACTGAAGCTTTCTTT. Its protein product is CASSWTGTTEAFF. Full variable domain (missing parts from reference TRBV19 and TRBJ1-1): DGGITQSPKYLFRKEGQNVTLSCEQNLNHDAMYWYRQDPGQGLRLIYYSQIVNDFQKGDIAEGYSVSREKKESFPLTVTSAQKNPTAFYLCASSWTGTTEAFFGQGTRLTVV.

V usage is TRBV7-8 and J usage is TRBJ2-1; 8 bases are shared with TRBD1. This CDR3 contains 14 residues. CDR1 SGHVS and CDR2 FQNEAQ come from the germline V gene. Trimming cost V 3 bases and J 5 bases; bases outside gene matches: 3. The CDR3 DNA reads TGTGCCAGCAGCTTGGACAGGGAGCACAATGAGCAGTTCTTC. Translation: CASSLDREHNEQFF.

The CDR3 bases are TGTGCCAGTAGTTCCTCTGCGGGAGCCTACGAGCAGTACTTC. The encoded protein is CASSSSAGAYEQYF. This sequence joins TRBV19 and TRBJ2-7, with 7 bases lining up with TRBD2. Germline CDR1 reads LNHDA; CDR2 reads SQIVND (reference sequence). The CDR3 length is 14 residues. The V segment lost 5 bases and the J segment 2 bases; nucleotides outside the gene matches: 6.

In its sample, this clonotype was seen once. V and J are TRBV20-1 and TRBJ2-7; 11 bases map to TRBD1. The CDR3 contains 15 residues. The ends lost 2 bases at V and 2 bases at J; junction bases unmatched: 5. Germline CDR1 and CDR2: DFQATT and SNEGSKA (reference sequence). This chain's CDR3 is CSARNWDRGTYEQYF. The CDR3 bases are TGCAGTGCTAGAAATTGGGACAGGGGGACCTACGAGCAGTACTTC.

This chain joins TRBV30 and TRBJ1-1; TRBD1 aligns across 8 bases. Trimming at V came to 0 bases and at J to 6 bases, leaving 9 bases not matched to a gene. Germline values: CDR1 GTSNPN, CDR2 SVGIG (reference sequence). The CDR3 loop spans 15 amino acids. The CDR3 DNA sequence: TGTGCCTGGAGTGTACTCGGCACAGGGGGGCCTGAAGCTTTCTTT. It encodes CAWSVLGTGGPEAFF.

The chain recombines TRBV4-1 with TRBJ2-2, with TRBD1 matching 7 bases. Trimming at V came to 0 bases and at J to 4 bases, leaving 5 bases not matched to a gene. The CDR3 has 16 residues. CDR1 is MGHRA, CDR2 YSYEKL, per germline. CDR3 in DNA: TGCGCCAGCAGCCAAGAAGAGGGGGCGGGCACCGGGGAGCTGTTTTTT. As protein: CASSQEEGAGTGELFF.

There are a few counts of this clonotype. The CDR3: CASSLAVEETQYF. DNA of the CDR3: TGTGCCAGCAGCTTAGCGGTGGAAGAGACCCAGTACTTC. The rearrangement uses TRBV7-9 and TRBJ2-5; D ambiguous. Germline CDR1 and CDR2: SEHNR and FQNEAQ (reference sequence). The CDR3 is 13 amino acids. V lost 0 bases, J lost 3 bases, and 5 bases lay in between.

This CDR3 reads CASRTGAGKQYF. CDR3 DNA sequence: TGCGCCAGCAGAACAGGTGCGGGCAAGCAGTACTTC. The chain couples TRBV4-1 to TRBJ2-5; tentatively, D is TRBD1 or TRBD2 (5 bases each). V lost 6 bases and J 11 bases, leaving 16 bases between the germline ends. Germline CDR1 and CDR2: MGHRA and YSYEKL. There are 12 residues in the CDR3.

This clonotype was observed a few times. This sequence joins TRBV12-3 or TRBV12-4 and TRBJ1-1; D is uncertain. V was pared by 7 bases and J by 3 bases, with 21 bases between. The CDR3 extends over 16 amino acids. The CDR3 here is CASKPPYQSWDTEAFF. DNA for the CDR3: TGTGCCAGCAAACCCCCCTACCAAAGCTGGGACACTGAAGCTTTCTTT.

The chain employs TRBV5-5 and TRBJ2-7; D is unclear. V lost 4 bases and J 0 bases, leaving 14 bases between the germline ends. The CDR3 length is 15 residues. CDR1 is SGHKS and CDR2 is YYEKEE in the germline V gene (reference sequence). CDR3 bases: TGTGCCAGCAGCCGAGGAATACAGAGCTCCTACGAGCAGTACTTC. The encoded protein is CASSRGIQSSYEQYF.

The chain carries TRBV27 and TRBJ2-7; 9 bases fit TRBD1. CDR1 is MNHEY, CDR2 SMNVEV, per germline (reference sequence). V trimming: 3 bases; J trimming: 5 bases; junction bases outside the gene matches: 11. CDR3 length equals 16 residues. Written as DNA, the CDR3 is TGTGCCAGCAGTTTCTCCCCCGGGACAGGGTCCCACGAGCAGTACTTC. Translation gives CASSFSPGTGSHEQYF.